The entry below gives a single TCR beta chain sequence along with its context. PCR primers comprised 60 Vbeta and 13 Jbeta primers. The method was immunoSEQ multiplex PCR; TCRdb's version includes in-frame clones alone and lacks a portion of them. The table includes 75,000 to 90,000 clones, 60% to 85% detected once. The entry originates in a study of cytomegalovirus exposure and HLA in healthy donors. The CDR3 totals 15 residues. The germline CDR1 and CDR2 sequences are MGHDK and SYGVNS. The V gene end was trimmed by 4 bases and the J gene end by 5 bases; junction bases not matched to a gene: 9. The V gene is TRBV25-1, the J gene TRBJ1-2; the match to TRBD1 covers 8 bases. The material sequenced was PBMCs. The clonotype was recovered from a woman in her 40s in good health and CMV-seropositive. In nucleotides, the CDR3 is TGTGCCAGCAGTGCCTCCAGGACAGGGTCATATGGCTACACCTTC. Translated, it gives CASSASRTGSYGYTF.